Each of the 29 T cell receptor beta chains below was sequenced from the same sample in a study of blood T cells in healthy people across ages. A second PCR of 7 to 11 cycles used a sample-barcoded 5' primer and a J-beta primer mix. One entry per CDR3 protein results from TCRdb running MiXCR on the 5' RACE reads. The table shows roughly 1.9 million distinct CDR3 sequences, with about two fifths occurring only once. The sequenced sample was blood. The source is a human donor in good health.

The sample holds many counts of this clonotype. The rearrangement joins TRBV20-1 to TRBJ2-1; D is unresolved. CDR1 and CDR2 from the germline V gene are DFQATT and SNEGSKA (reference sequence). The CDR3 spans 11 residues. Trimming took 6 bases from V and 11 from J, leaving 14 bases between them. DNA of the CDR3: TGCAGTGCCCCCGGTCGAGGACAGCAGTTCTTC. Residues: CSAPGRGQQFF.

The CDR3 DNA reads TGCAGCGTTCCGACAGGGAACACTGAAGCTTTCTTT. Translation gives CSVPTGNTEAFF. The V call is TRBV29-1, the J call TRBJ1-1, with D maybe TRBD1 (6 bases). CDR1 is SQVTM and CDR2 is ANQGSEA in the germline V gene. V lost 5 bases and J lost 1, with 8 bases in between. CDR3 length: 12 amino acids.

A single count supports this clonotype. The V and J genes are TRBV7-9 and TRBJ1-5; TRBD1 matches 9 bases. This CDR3 region has 16 residues. Germline-derived CDR1 and CDR2 are SEHNR and FQNEAQ (reference sequence). V shed 4 bases and J 2 bases; nucleotides not matched to a gene: 6. The CDR3 protein is CASSSNRDRGNQPQHF. DNA of the CDR3: TGTGCCAGCAGCTCCAACCGGGACAGGGGCAATCAGCCCCAGCATTTT.

The chain couples TRBV29-1 to TRBJ1-2; possibly TRBD1 for D (5 bases). Looked up from germline, CDR1 is SQVTM and CDR2 is ANQGSEA. CDR3 size: 14 residues. Trimming left V 4 bases short and J 1 base short, with 13 bases between. The CDR3: CSVAQGRDNYGYTF. CDR3 sequence (DNA): TGCAGCGTTGCGCAGGGACGAGATAACTATGGCTACACCTTC.

This sequence joins TRBV10-3 and TRBJ1-5; no clear D. CDR3 size: 13 residues. V was pared by 6 bases and J by 8 bases, with 14 bases between. Germline values: CDR1 ENHRY, CDR2 SYGVKD. CDR3 sequence reads: CAISLNPLKPQHF. The DNA for the CDR3 is TGTGCCATCAGCCTAAACCCCCTAAAGCCCCAGCATTTT.

The chain carries TRBV12-3 or TRBV12-4 and TRBJ1-2; possibly TRBD1 for D (6 bases). The CDR3 loop spans 15 amino acids. Trimming shortened V by 5 bases and J by 1 base, and 14 bases separated the two germline ends. CDR3 in amino acids: CASSVGAGVNYGYTF. For the CDR3, the DNA is TGTGCCAGCAGTGTTGGGGCAGGGGTTAACTATGGCTACACCTTC.

This clonotype was seen repeatedly, ten times or more. The chain carries TRBV29-1 and TRBJ2-5, with D uncertain. CDR3 length equals 10 residues. Germline V gene lookup returns CDR1 SQVTM and CDR2 ANQGSEA. Trimming pared 4 bases from V and 11 bases from J, leaving 11 bases between. As DNA, the CDR3 is TGCAGCGTTGCGGACCGCTTGCAGTACTTC. It translates to CSVADRLQYF.

This chain links TRBV29-1 with TRBJ1-1; unclear D gene. V lost 0 bases to trimming and J lost 0 bases, with 5 bases between them. This CDR3 is built from 13 residues. Germline-derived CDR1 and CDR2 are SQVTM and ANQGSEA. The CDR3 DNA reads TGCAGCGTTGAAGAGGTGGTGAACACTGAAGCTTTCTTT. Translation: CSVEEVVNTEAFF.

The chain links TRBV20-1 to TRBJ2-3; D unresolved. CDR1 is DFQATT and CDR2 is SNEGSKA in the germline V gene (reference sequence). Trimming cost V 2 bases and J 2 bases, with 26 bases left between them. This CDR3 contains 19 residues. The CDR3 reads CSARSVREAGTSTTDTQYF. The CDR3 DNA reads as TGCAGTGCTAGAAGCGTCCGTGAAGCAGGCACCTCAACCACAGATACGCAGTATTTT.

The table lists this clonotype with a few counts. V gene TRBV7-9 combines with J gene TRBJ1-6; 9 nucleotides line up with TRBD1. The CDR3 runs to 17 residues. The germline CDR1 and CDR2 sequences are SEHNR and FQNEAQ (reference sequence). The V gene end was trimmed by 3 bases and the J gene end by 10 bases; junction bases not matched to a gene: 13. The CDR3 sequence: CASSLGWDRESLSPLHF. The CDR3 DNA reads as TGTGCCAGCAGCTTGGGGTGGGACAGGGAGTCTCTATCACCCCTCCACTTT.

The CDR3 sequence is CASRYRGGSDTQYF. CDR3 nucleotide sequence: TGTGCCAGCAGGTACCGGGGGGGGTCAGATACGCAGTATTTT. V gene TRBV12-3 or TRBV12-4 combines with J gene TRBJ2-3; TRBD2 agrees at 8 bases. V gave up 6 bases and J gave up 4 bases; unmatched junction bases: 6. This CDR3 has 14 residues.

This chain uses TRBV5-1 with TRBJ2-4, with 10 bases lining up with TRBD1. The J call is uncertain, as TRBJ2-7 better fits the DNA end. In germline, CDR1 is SGHRS, CDR2 YFSETQ. This CDR3 contains 15 residues. The CDR3 loop is CASSLLGTGEGEQYF. CDR3 DNA: TGCGCCAGCAGCTTGCTAGGGACAGGGGAGGGCGAGCAGTACTTC.

The J gene is TRBJ2-3, the V gene TRBV12-3 or TRBV12-4; D gene uncertain. Trimming pared 5 bases from V and 1 base from J, leaving 10 bases between. There are 14 residues in the CDR3. The CDR3 nucleotides read TGTGCCAGCAGTGCCGGGCTCCGCACAGATACGCAGTATTTT. It is translated as CASSAGLRTDTQYF.

This sequence joins TRBV24-1 and TRBJ2-1, with 14 nucleotides matching TRBD2. Germline values: CDR1 KGHDR, CDR2 SFDVKD. CDR3 length: 18 residues. After removal of 4 bases from V and 0 bases from J, the junction contained 4 bases not matched to a gene. The CDR3 loop is CATSDSGLAGGSYNEQFF. The DNA of the CDR3 is TGTGCCACCAGTGACAGCGGACTAGCGGGGGGCTCCTACAATGAGCAGTTCTTC.

The CDR3 here is CSVETRQASTDTQYF. Written as DNA, the CDR3 is TGCAGCGTTGAAACCCGACAGGCCAGCACAGATACGCAGTATTTT. The chain links TRBV29-1 to TRBJ2-3; possibly TRBD1 for D (6 bases). The CDR3 runs to 15 residues. Germline-derived CDR1 and CDR2 are SQVTM and ANQGSEA. V dropped 2 bases and J dropped 0 bases, with 12 bases sitting between them.

The rearrangement joins TRBV10-2 to TRBJ1-2, with D hard to call. The CDR3 spans 13 residues. Germline V CDR1 and CDR2: WSHSY, SAAADI. V gave up 6 bases and J gave up 4 bases, with 12 bases separating them. The DNA for the CDR3 is TGCGCCAGCAGCAAACAGCTCTTCTATGGCTACACCTTC. It translates to CASSKQLFYGYTF.

This clonotype was recorded many times. The chain uses TRBV12-3 or TRBV12-4 and TRBJ1-2; 9 bases line up with TRBD1. Trimming at V came to 5 bases and at J to 6 bases, leaving 4 bases not matched to a gene. This CDR3 spans 13 amino acids. CDR3 bases: TGTGCCAGCAGTCGGACAGGGGCGGATGGCTACACCTTC. This translates into CASSRTGADGYTF.

The rearrangement uses TRBV7-9 and TRBJ2-7, with 9 bases that match TRBD1. Trimming at V came to 4 bases and at J to 5 bases, leaving 9 bases not matched to a gene. The CDR3 extends over 15 amino acids. Looked up from germline, CDR1 is SEHNR and CDR2 is FQNEAQ (reference sequence). The CDR3 region is CASSSYGTGTNEQYF. The DNA of the CDR3 is TGTGCCAGCAGCTCCTACGGGACAGGGACGAACGAGCAGTACTTC.

This clonotype was picked up one time. The V call is TRBV20-1, the J call TRBJ2-7; D is undetermined. The germline V gene has CDR1 DFQATT and CDR2 SNEGSKA (reference sequence). V was cut by 6 bases and J by 0 bases, with 9 bases left in between. This CDR3 has 12 amino acids. CDR3 loop: CSAHEASYEQYF. The CDR3 bases are TGCAGTGCCCATGAGGCCTCCTACGAGCAGTACTTC.

This clonotype was counted only a few times. The V call is TRBV5-5, the J call TRBJ2-1; no clear D gene. The CDR3 is 15 residues long. V lost 0 bases and J 3 bases, leaving 10 bases between the germline ends. Per germline, CDR1 SGHKS and CDR2 YYEKEE (reference sequence). CDR3 residues: CASSLGSVLYNEQFF. The CDR3 coding sequence is TGTGCCAGCAGCTTGGGGTCAGTTCTCTACAATGAGCAGTTCTTC.

This rearrangement joins TRBV5-1 to TRBJ2-3, with D perhaps matching TRBD2 (6 bases). The length of the CDR3 is 17 residues. Germline V gene sequence: CDR1 SGHRS, CDR2 YFSETQ. Trimming left V 0 bases short and J 0 bases short, with 14 bases between. The CDR3 protein is CASSLGAGATSTDTQYF. CDR3 nucleotides: TGCGCCAGCAGCTTGGGAGCGGGCGCCACTAGCACAGATACGCAGTATTTT.

DNA of the CDR3: TGTGCCAGCAGCTTGTTTGCGGGGGGCCAAAAGAGCTCCTACAATGAGCAGTTCTTC. Amino acids: CASSLFAGGQKSSYNEQFF. The V and J genes are TRBV5-6 and TRBJ2-1, with 8 bases fitting TRBD2. Germline lookup yields CDR1 SGHDT and CDR2 YYEEEE. Trimming took 1 base from V and 0 from J; bases not matched to a gene: 12. The CDR3 length is 19 residues.

On this clonotype: One end of the junction varies from germline; a read error may be responsible. The chain recombines TRBV7-7 with TRBJ2-5; possibly TRBD2 for D (7 bases). The germline V gene encodes CDR1 SSHAT and CDR2 FNYEAQ (reference sequence). The CDR3 is 14 amino acids. The DNA of the CDR3 is TGTGCTAGCAGCTTAGACGGGGGGCCGGAGACCCAGTACTTC. This sequence encodes CASSLDGGPETQYF.

The chain has TRBV20-1 and TRBJ1-5; D call uncertain. CDR1 DFQATT and CDR2 SNEGSKA come from the germline V gene (reference sequence). The CDR3 has 13 residues. Between the trimmed V and J ends, which lost 4 bases and 1 base, there was a span of 8 bases. The CDR3 protein is CSANAGSNQPQHF. The CDR3 DNA reads as TGCAGTGCTAATGCGGGGAGCAATCAGCCCCAGCATTTT.

CDR3 nucleotides: TGTGCCAGCAGCTTAGTCGTGCTGGTAACCCATCCCTCTTTTGGCTACACCTTC. Translating gives CASSLVVLVTHPSFGYTF. This rearrangement joins TRBV7-9 to TRBJ1-2; no firm D call. CDR3 size: 18 residues. Germline loops: CDR1 SEHNR, CDR2 FQNEAQ (reference sequence). V lost 1 base and J lost 7, with 25 bases in between.

The chain recombines TRBV6-5 with TRBJ1-1; D is undetermined. Trimming stripped 5 bases from V and 2 bases from J, with 12 bases between. The CDR3 extends over 14 amino acids. Germline V gene lookup returns CDR1 MNHEY and CDR2 SVGAGI. The CDR3 sequence is CASSQPQVNTEAFF. The DNA of the CDR3 is TGTGCCAGCAGTCAGCCCCAGGTAAACACTGAAGCTTTCTTT.

This clonotype was recorded a few times. V is TRBV20-1 and J is TRBJ2-7; TRBD2 matches 9 bases. J was trimmed by 0 bases and V by 6 bases; bases with no gene match: 9. The germline V gene has CDR1 DFQATT and CDR2 SNEGSKA (reference sequence). The CDR3 contains 15 residues. The DNA of the CDR3 is TGCAGTGCCTCCCCGACTAGCGGTATCTCCTACGAGCAGTACTTC. Translating gives CSASPTSGISYEQYF.

V usage is TRBV12-3 or TRBV12-4 and J usage is TRBJ1-2; 9 bases line up with TRBD1. After removal of 2 bases from V and 8 bases from J, the junction contained 6 bases not matched to a gene. The CDR3 length is 14 residues. The CDR3 protein is CASSLLGQGGGYTF. The CDR3 DNA follows: TGTGCCAGCAGTTTATTGGGACAGGGAGGGGGCTACACCTTC.

The V and J genes are TRBV5-1 and TRBJ2-7, with D perhaps matching TRBD1 (5 bases). The CDR3 contains 15 residues. V lost 0 bases and J 2 bases, leaving 12 bases between the germline ends. Looked up from germline, CDR1 is SGHRS and CDR2 is YFSETQ. CDR3 sequence: CASSLDMKGTYEQYF. The CDR3 DNA is TGCGCCAGCAGCTTGGACATGAAGGGGACCTACGAGCAGTACTTC.